A selection of T cell receptor beta chains follows, all from one sample in a study of human T cells and chemical hapten exposure. MiXCR was run by TCRdb on the RACE reads, yielding one entry per CDR3 protein. The sample gives roughly 180,000 distinct CDR3 sequences, approximately 20% of which show up once; 6.7% is in the top ten. The source was whole blood, collected in connection with sensitization to the hapten diphenylcyclopropenone (DPC). Source of these receptors: a woman aged 45-59 years with alopecia areata. Some clones in this sample may be carry-over from other donors' samples. Each CDR3 is given with its conserved first and last residue. The order of the fields is clone size, V gene, D gene, J gene, CDR3 protein, CDR3 DNA. The D gene is left open where the match is weak. Clone sizes are given selectively: once, few, many, or a class where the clone is expanded.

abundance: -; v_gene: TRBV3-1; d_gene: -; j_gene: TRBJ1-1; CDR3aa: CASSRGSGWDTEAFF; CDR3nt: TGTGCCAGCAGCCGGGGCAGCGGTTGGGACACTGAAGCTTTCTTT
abundance: few; v_gene: TRBV7-9; d_gene: -; j_gene: TRBJ2-1; CDR3aa: CASSMNEQFF; CDR3nt: TGTGCCAGCAGCATGAATGAGCAGTTCTTC
abundance: few; v_gene: TRBV29-1; d_gene: -; j_gene: TRBJ2-5; CDR3aa: CSVEGQGYETQYF; CDR3nt: TGCAGCGTTGAGGGTCAGGGATACGAGACCCAGTACTTC
abundance: few; v_gene: TRBV5-1; d_gene: TRBD1; j_gene: TRBJ1-1; CDR3aa: CASSPETGVMNTEAFF; CDR3nt: TGCGCCAGCAGCCCCGAGACAGGGGTCATGAACACTGAAGCTTTCTTT
abundance: -; v_gene: TRBV5-1; d_gene: -; j_gene: TRBJ1-1; CDR3aa: CASSLGTLTNTEAFF; CDR3nt: TGCGCCAGCAGTCTCGGGACTTTAACGAACACTGAAGCTTTCTTT
abundance: -; v_gene: TRBV7-9; d_gene: TRBD1; j_gene: TRBJ1-1; CDR3aa: CASSPDRERTEAFF; CDR3nt: TGTGCCAGCAGCCCAGACAGGGAGCGGACTGAAGCTTTCTTT
abundance: few; v_gene: TRBV12-3/TRBV12-4; d_gene: -; j_gene: TRBJ1-4; CDR3aa: CASRKRQAEKLFF; CDR3nt: TGTGCCAGCAGAAAACGACAGGCTGAAAAACTGTTTTTT
abundance: few; v_gene: TRBV18; d_gene: TRBD1; j_gene: TRBJ1-6; CDR3aa: CASSPTRDRGASPLHF; CDR3nt: TGTGCCAGCTCCCCGACCCGGGACAGGGGCGCATCACCCCTCCACTTT
abundance: few; v_gene: TRBV7-7; d_gene: TRBD2; j_gene: TRBJ2-3; CDR3aa: CASYQGGTSSRRQYF; CDR3nt: TGTGCTAGCTATCAAGGGGGGACTAGCAGTCGGCGGCAGTATTTT
abundance: -; v_gene: TRBV7-6; d_gene: -; j_gene: TRBJ2-6; CDR3aa: CASSRGISGANVLTF; CDR3nt: TGTGCCAGCAGCCGCGGGATCTCTGGGGCCAACGTCCTGACTTTC
abundance: few; v_gene: TRBV27; d_gene: -; j_gene: TRBJ1-5; CDR3aa: CASSSSQGHQPQHF; CDR3nt: TGTGCCAGCTCCAGCTCACAGGGACATCAGCCCCAGCATTTT
abundance: -; v_gene: TRBV5-1; d_gene: -; j_gene: TRBJ1-2; CDR3aa: CASSLADRSLGYTF; CDR3nt: TGCGCCAGCAGCTTGGCCGACAGGTCCCTGGGCTACACCTTC
abundance: -; v_gene: TRBV4-1; d_gene: -; j_gene: TRBJ1-2; CDR3aa: CASSQSFGGPMGGYTF; CDR3nt: TGCGCCAGCAGCCAATCGTTCGGGGGCCCCATGGGCGGCTACACCTTC
abundance: -; v_gene: TRBV12-3/TRBV12-4; d_gene: -; j_gene: TRBJ1-4; CDR3aa: CASSLRQFGKLFF; CDR3nt: TGTGCCAGCAGTTTGAGACAGTTCGGAAAACTGTTTTTT
abundance: -; v_gene: TRBV7-9; d_gene: TRBD1; j_gene: TRBJ2-5; CDR3aa: CASSARDSQETQYF; CDR3nt: TGTGCCAGCAGCGCCCGGGACAGCCAAGAGACCCAGTACTTC
abundance: many; v_gene: TRBV7-2; d_gene: TRBD2; j_gene: TRBJ2-1; CDR3aa: CASSLDSGIRGEQFF; CDR3nt: TGTGCCAGCAGCTTAGATAGCGGGATAAGGGGTGAGCAGTTCTTC